Below, 27 T cell receptor beta chains from the same sample are listed, as sequenced in a study of blood T cell repertoires in COVID-19. This table comes from immunoSEQ multiplex PCR, and its TCRdb copy is limited to in-frame clones, with some not included. The table lists a few hundred thousand clones, 85% of them singletons. The sequenced sample was peripheral blood. The receptors come from a man between 45 and 60 years old with active or convalescent COVID-19.

This clone has just a few counts. The V gene is TRBV15, the J gene TRBJ2-4, with 7 bases that match TRBD2. V dropped 1 base and J dropped 7; count of bases not matched to a gene: 4. The CDR3 spans 14 residues. Looked up from germline, CDR1 is LNHNV and CDR2 is YYDKDF (reference sequence). Written as DNA, the CDR3 is TGTGCCACCAGCAGAGGCGGGAGCAGTAACATTCAGTACTTC. It translates to CATSRGGSSNIQYF.

V is TRBV14 and J is TRBJ1-2; maybe TRBD1 (5 bases). V was pared by 0 bases and J by 2 bases, with 7 bases between. The CDR3 sequence is 14 residues long. Germline values: CDR1 SGHDN, CDR2 FVKESK. CDR3 protein: CASSQETVNYGYTF. CDR3 coding DNA: TGTGCCAGCAGCCAAGAGACAGTGAACTATGGCTACACCTTC.

V is TRBV5-1 and J is TRBJ2-3; D possibly corresponds to TRBD2 (6 bases). This CDR3 is 15 amino acids long. The V end was cut by 0 bases, the J end by 6 bases, with 14 bases between. Germline V CDR1 and CDR2: SGHRS, YFSETQ. The CDR3 DNA reads TGCGCCAGCAGCTTGGGTCGAGGGGACTCGGATACGCAGTATTTT. It is translated as CASSLGRGDSDTQYF.

This chain joins TRBV7-2 and TRBJ2-1, with TRBD2 matching over 10 bases. V gave up 4 bases and J gave up 4 bases; unmatched junction bases: 4. The germline V gene has CDR1 SGHTA and CDR2 FQGNSA. The CDR3 extends over 15 amino acids. The CDR3 spells CASSSSGRAYNEQFF. Here the CDR3 DNA reads TGTGCCAGCAGCTCAAGCGGGAGGGCATACAATGAGCAGTTCTTC.

The chain joins TRBV4-3 to TRBJ2-7; TRBD2 matches at 9 bases. Looked up from germline, CDR1 is LGHNA and CDR2 is YSLEER. CDR3 size: 14 residues. V lost 8 bases, J lost 4 bases, and 9 bases stayed unmatched. The CDR3 spells CASRPRGGPYEQYF. The CDR3 DNA follows: TGCGCCAGCCGCCCGCGGGGGGGACCTTACGAGCAGTACTTC.

This chain joins TRBV2 and TRBJ2-4; TRBD2 might be the D (5 bases). This CDR3 region has 12 residues. Germline CDR1 SNHLY, CDR2 FYNNEI. V shed 7 bases and J shed 6 bases, with 10 bases lying between them. In DNA, the CDR3 is TGTGCCAGCAAGCGGACCGGAAACATTCAGTACTTC. Its translation is CASKRTGNIQYF.

The V call is TRBV29-1, the J call TRBJ2-3; TRBD2 matches 7 bases. Germline CDR1 is SQVTM and CDR2 is ANQGSEA. Trimming at V came to 7 bases and at J to 0 bases, leaving 4 bases not matched to a gene. CDR3 size: 13 residues. The CDR3 spells CSAAGVSTDTQYF. CDR3 sequence (DNA): TGCAGCGCGGCGGGAGTTAGCACAGATACGCAGTATTTT.

The chain recombines TRBV5-8 with TRBJ1-2; tentatively, D is TRBD1 (5 bases). This CDR3 comprises 14 residues. Germline V CDR1 and CDR2: SGHTS, YDEGEE. V lost 2 bases and J 1 base, leaving 9 bases between the germline ends. CDR3 bases: TGTGCCAGCAGCTTACCGGGACTTAACTATGGCTACACCTTC. Encoded protein: CASSLPGLNYGYTF.

This clone was picked up one time. The CDR3 is CASSYSSQGSPSTTFF. CDR3 coding DNA: TGTGCCAGCAGTTACTCGTCGCAGGGGTCCCCCTCCACCACTTTCTTT. The V and J genes are TRBV6-5 and TRBJ1-1; D is perhaps TRBD1 (6 bases). The CDR3 is made up of 16 amino acids. Germline CDR1 and CDR2: MNHEY and SVGAGI. Trimming pared 0 bases from V and 12 bases from J, leaving 23 bases between.

This clone appeared once. The chain employs TRBV19 and TRBJ1-5, with no clear D. Trimming stripped 4 bases from V and 2 bases from J, with 12 bases between. CDR1 is LNHDA, CDR2 SQIVND, per germline (reference sequence). The CDR3 runs to 15 residues. This CDR3 reads CASSKMKTGNQPQHF. CDR3 bases: TGTGCCAGTAGTAAGATGAAAACGGGCAATCAGCCCCAGCATTTT.

The V and J genes are TRBV5-1 and TRBJ2-7; 7 positions match TRBD1. The CDR3 consists of 13 residues. The germline CDR1 and CDR2 sequences are SGHRS and YFSETQ. The trim removed 7 bases at V and 1 base at J, leaving 5 bases unmatched. DNA for the CDR3: TGCGCCAGCTCTGGACAGGCGTCCTACGAGCAGTACTTC. Protein: CASSGQASYEQYF. The whole variable domain, remainder taken from reference TRBV5-1 and TRBJ2-7, is KAGVTQTPRYLIKTRGQQVTLSCSPISGHRSVSWYQQTPGQGLQFLFEYFSETQRNKGNFPGRFSGRQFSNSRSEMNVSTLELGDSALYLCASSGQASYEQYFGPGTRLTVT.

This chain uses TRBV2 with TRBJ2-7; TRBD2 is a possible D gene (5 bases). Between the trimmed V and J ends, which lost 8 bases and 6 bases, there was a span of 20 bases. Per the germline V gene, CDR1 is SNHLY and CDR2 is FYNNEI. The CDR3 contains 14 residues. CDR3 DNA sequence: TGTGCCAGCGGCGCCGGCGGAGGACCGCGCGAGCAGTACTTC. Its translation: CASGAGGGPREQYF.

V usage is TRBV2 and J usage is TRBJ1-1; D may be TRBD1 (5 bases). The CDR3 consists of 14 residues. V lost 8 bases and J 1 base, leaving 14 bases between the germline ends. Germline V gene data show CDR1 as SNHLY and CDR2 as FYNNEI. The CDR3 protein is CASRGTGRNTEAFF. CDR3 nucleotides: TGTGCCAGCCGCGGGACCGGGAGGAACACTGAAGCTTTCTTT.

The rearrangement links TRBV7-3 to TRBJ2-1; no clear D. The CDR3 is made up of 21 amino acids. V lost 3 bases and J 6 bases, leaving 33 bases between the germline ends. Germline V gene sequence: CDR1 SGHTA, CDR2 FQGTGA. The CDR3 DNA follows: TGTGCCAGCAGCTTCAGACGTTCGGGTAAGCAAATGGTTCTTCGTTCCAATGAGCAGTTCTTC. This codes for CASSFRRSGKQMVLRSNEQFF.

The rearrangement links TRBV20-1 to TRBJ2-7, with D hard to call. There are 11 residues in the CDR3. Germline V gene data show CDR1 as DFQATT and CDR2 as SNEGSKA (reference sequence). The CDR3: CTPTGSYEQYF. Here the CDR3 DNA reads TGCACCCCGACGGGCTCCTACGAGCAGTACTTC.

This clone was picked up one time. The V gene is TRBV7-3, the J gene TRBJ2-3, with TRBD2 matching 8 bases. The germline V gene has CDR1 SGHTA and CDR2 FQGTGA. After removal of 5 bases from V and 2 bases from J, the junction contained 3 bases not matched to a gene. The CDR3 totals 14 residues. The CDR3 DNA reads TGTGCCAGCAGCCAAGCGGGAGACACAGATACGCAGTATTTT. Protein product: CASSQAGDTDTQYF.

This chain connects TRBV30 to TRBJ1-2; TRBD1 is a possible D gene (5 bases). Per the germline V gene, CDR1 is GTSNPN and CDR2 is SVGIG (reference sequence). Between the trimmed V and J ends, which lost 3 bases and 0 bases, there was a span of 17 bases. The CDR3 runs to 16 residues. CDR3 DNA: TGTGCCTGGAGCGCCGGCGGGACTTATACTAACTATGGCTACACCTTC. It codes for CAWSAGGTYTNYGYTF.

This chain links TRBV6-5 with TRBJ2-1, with 7 positions matching TRBD2. The CDR3 consists of 13 residues. The V and J ends lost 7 bases and 10 bases, in that order; junction bases with no gene match: 10. CDR1 and CDR2 (germline): MNHEY, SVGAGI. This CDR3 is CASKTGTKAEQFF. The DNA of the CDR3 is TGTGCCAGCAAAACCGGGACTAAGGCCGAGCAGTTCTTC.

J is TRBJ1-2 and V is TRBV19; 7 bases map to TRBD1. The V gene end was trimmed by 8 bases and the J gene end by 2 bases; junction bases not matched to a gene: 8. CDR1 is LNHDA and CDR2 is SQIVND in the germline V gene (reference sequence). This CDR3 spans 14 amino acids. The CDR3: CASQEGAQNYGYTF. The CDR3 region has the DNA TGTGCCAGTCAAGAGGGGGCGCAAAACTATGGCTACACCTTC.

The chain carries TRBV29-1 and TRBJ2-3, with D maybe TRBD2 (6 bases). V lost 3 bases and J 0 bases, leaving 10 bases between the germline ends. Per germline, CDR1 SQVTM and CDR2 ANQGSEA. The CDR3 runs 14 residues. CDR3 nucleotide sequence: TGCAGCGTTGACACGGGGGATAGCACAGATACGCAGTATTTT. This codes for CSVDTGDSTDTQYF.

The chain uses TRBV5-1 and TRBJ2-1; no clear D gene. Germline loops: CDR1 SGHRS, CDR2 YFSETQ. V was clipped by 5 bases and J by 1 base, with 16 bases between them. CDR3 size: 16 residues. The CDR3 nucleotides read TGCGCCAGCAGTCCACCGGGTTTGGTATCCTACAATGAGCAGTTCTTC. Translated: CASSPPGLVSYNEQFF.

V is TRBV21-1 and J is TRBJ2-7; the table's D call of TRBD2 was not tested on the DNA. TRBV21-1 is a pseudogene segment. This CDR3 spans 16 amino acids. The CDR3 sequence: CASIGGLAGQGYEQYF. The CDR3 DNA follows: TGTGCCAGCATCGGTGGGCTAGCGGGCCAAGGCTACGAGCAGTACTTC.

J is TRBJ1-3 and V is TRBV30; D not resolved. CDR3 length: 11 residues. V was clipped by 2 bases and J by 5 bases, with 4 bases between them. Germline loops: CDR1 GTSNPN, CDR2 SVGIG (reference sequence). CDR3 nucleotide sequence: TGTGCCTGGAGTTACAGAAACACCATATATTTT. This sequence encodes CAWSYRNTIYF.

The V gene is TRBV9, the J gene TRBJ2-1; 14 bases line up with TRBD2. The CDR3 totals 17 residues. Trimming at V came to 0 bases and at J to 7 bases, leaving 6 bases not matched to a gene. Germline values: CDR1 SGDLS, CDR2 YYNGEE. Here the CDR3 reads CASSVAGTSGRGNEQFF. CDR3 nucleotides: TGTGCCAGCAGCGTAGCCGGGACTAGCGGGAGAGGGAATGAGCAGTTCTTC.

The rearrangement uses TRBV14 and TRBJ1-1; maybe TRBD1 (6 bases). Trimming removed 0 bases at V and 7 bases at J, with 9 bases between. This CDR3 contains 13 residues. Germline V gene data show CDR1 as SGHDN and CDR2 as FVKESK. DNA for the CDR3: TGTGCCAGCAGCCAAGAGGACAGCGGTGAAGCTTTCTTT. It yields the protein CASSQEDSGEAFF.

This chain joins TRBV9 and TRBJ2-7; 8 nucleotides align to TRBD1. The CDR3 spans 13 residues. The germline gives CDR1 SGDLS, CDR2 YYNGEE. J gave up 4 bases and V 5 bases, and 5 bases lay outside the gene matches. Here the CDR3 reads CASSQGAFYEQYF. CDR3 coding DNA: TGTGCCAGCAGTCAGGGGGCCTTTTACGAGCAGTACTTC.

The chain recombines TRBV5-4 with TRBJ2-1, with D possibly being TRBD2 (6 bases). The CDR3 is 14 amino acids. Germline lookup yields CDR1 SGHNT and CDR2 YYREEE (reference sequence). V was cut by 0 bases and J by 8 bases, with 12 bases left in between. The CDR3 nucleotides are TGTGCCAGCAGCTTGGACGGGAGTCTCGATGAGCAGTTCTTC. Translated, it gives CASSLDGSLDEQFF.